This T cell receptor beta chain was sequenced for a study of cytomegalovirus exposure and HLA in healthy donors. Both 60 Vbeta primers and 13 Jbeta primers went into the PCR. Clones were sequenced by immunoSEQ multiplex PCR, and TCRdb holds only the in-frame ones, with some missing. The repertoire holds 99,000 or so clones, with around 72% as singletons. CDR3 size: 18 residues. Germline lookup yields CDR1 LGHNA and CDR2 YNFKEQ. V shed 3 bases, J shed 0 bases, and the junction held 9 bases outside the gene matches. The material sequenced was PBMCs. The chain joins TRBV4-2 to TRBJ2-3; 10 nucleotides line up with TRBD2. The receptor was derived from a man younger than 45 in good health and CMV-seronegative. The CDR3 nucleotides are TGTGCCAGCAGCCAGGCAAGCGGGAGGGGCTCGAGCACAGATACGCAGTATTTT. Translating gives CASSQASGRGSSTDTQYF.